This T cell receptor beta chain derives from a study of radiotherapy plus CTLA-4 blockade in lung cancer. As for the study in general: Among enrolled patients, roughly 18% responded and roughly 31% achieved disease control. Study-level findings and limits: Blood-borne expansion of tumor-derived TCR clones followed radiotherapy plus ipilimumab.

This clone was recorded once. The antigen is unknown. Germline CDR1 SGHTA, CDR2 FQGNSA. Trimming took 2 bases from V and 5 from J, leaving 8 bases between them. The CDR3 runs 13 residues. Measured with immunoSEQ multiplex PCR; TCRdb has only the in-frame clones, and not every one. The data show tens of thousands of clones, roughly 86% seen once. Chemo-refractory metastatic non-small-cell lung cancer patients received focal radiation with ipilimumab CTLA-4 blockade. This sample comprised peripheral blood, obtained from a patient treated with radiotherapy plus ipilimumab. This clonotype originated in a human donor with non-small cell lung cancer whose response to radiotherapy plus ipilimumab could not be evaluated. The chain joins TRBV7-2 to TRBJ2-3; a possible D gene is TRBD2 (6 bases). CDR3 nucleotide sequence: TGTGCCAGCAGCTTAAACGGGAGAGATACGCAGTATTTT. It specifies CASSLNGRDTQYF.